A single sample is the source of the 17 T cell receptor beta chains below, sequenced in a study of CD8+CD57+ T cells in acquired aplastic anemia. Genomic DNA provided the template from which TCR beta VDJ and CDR3 profiles were obtained. From the reads, TCRdb called clonotypes with MiXCR, one entry per CDR3 protein. The data hold approximately 130,000 distinct CDR3 sequences, with around two fifths observed a single time. The sample comprised sorted CD4+, CD8+, or CD8+CD57+ T cells (not recorded which) from PBMCs. These receptors were obtained from a human donor in good health, serving as a control.

This clonotype was picked up many times. The chain joins TRBV7-2 to TRBJ2-1; no reliable D call. Germline-derived CDR1 and CDR2 are SGHTA and FQGNSA. The CDR3 runs 14 residues. The V gene lost 2 bases and the J gene lost 9 bases, with 14 bases spanning the gap. The CDR3 region is CASSLRPTSGEQFF. CDR3 DNA: TGTGCCAGCAGCTTACGGCCTACCTCAGGTGAGCAGTTCTTC. Looking up the rest from reference TRBV7-2 and TRBJ2-1 gives the full variable domain: GAGVSQSPSNKVTEKGKDVELRCDPISGHTALYWYRQSLGQGLEFLIYFQGNSAPDKSGLPSDRFSAERTGGSVSTLTIQRTQQEDSAVYLCASSLRPTSGEQFFGPGTRLTVL.

The chain recombines TRBV19 with TRBJ1-2; 9 nucleotides match TRBD1. This CDR3 comprises 17 residues. Trimming took 1 base from V and 8 from J; bases not matched to a gene: 14. Germline lookup yields CDR1 LNHDA and CDR2 SQIVND (reference sequence). Here the CDR3 DNA reads TGTGCCAGTAGTATAGGCGGGACAGGGAAGAGAATCTCGGGCTACACCTTC. Protein sequence: CASSIGGTGKRISGYTF.

There are many counts of this clonotype. The CDR3 protein is CASSFGWDPIGYTF. The CDR3, as DNA: TGTGCCAGCAGTTTCGGCTGGGACCCTATAGGCTACACCTTC. The chain carries TRBV12-3 or TRBV12-4 and TRBJ1-2, with D possibly being TRBD1 (5 bases). This CDR3 is built from 14 residues. With 3 bases removed from V and 8 bases from J, the gap between germline ends came to 16 bases.

The chain combines TRBV2 with TRBJ1-3, with D possibly matching TRBD1 (6 bases). Germline V gene data show CDR1 as SNHLY and CDR2 as FYNNEI. V was shortened by 2 bases and J by 2 bases, with 10 bases between the two germline ends. This CDR3 is 15 amino acids long. This CDR3 reads CASSETGWPGNTIYF. As DNA, the CDR3 is TGTGCCAGCAGTGAAACAGGGTGGCCTGGAAACACCATATATTTT.

This clonotype was counted between two and nine times. The chain links TRBV3-1 to TRBJ2-3, with 9 bases lining up with TRBD2. The CDR3 contains 17 residues. V was pared by 0 bases and J by 0 bases, with 4 bases of the junction left unmatched. Germline lookup yields CDR1 LGHDT and CDR2 YNNKEL (reference sequence). The CDR3 spells CASSQEGLAGSTDTQYF. The CDR3 bases are TGTGCCAGCAGCCAAGAGGGGCTAGCGGGAAGCACAGATACGCAGTATTTT.

The chain combines TRBV2 with TRBJ2-3, with a possible D match to TRBD1 (6 bases). The germline CDR1 and CDR2 sequences are SNHLY and FYNNEI. The ends were cut back, 6 bases at V and 0 bases at J, with 13 bases in the middle. The CDR3 sequence is 15 residues long. Here the CDR3 DNA reads TGTGCCAGCAGGGGTCGGACAGATAGCACAGATACGCAGTATTTT. This codes for CASRGRTDSTDTQYF.

The chain joins TRBV2 to TRBJ1-2; 8 bases agree with TRBD1. The CDR3 is 12 residues long. Per germline, CDR1 SNHLY and CDR2 FYNNEI. Trimming at V came to 5 bases and at J to 14 bases, leaving 10 bases not matched to a gene. The CDR3 DNA is TGTGCCAGCAGTCTAGGGACAGGCAGTTGGACCTTC. It codes for CASSLGTGSWTF.

On this clonotype: A read error may be the cause here, since a much bigger clone is one base away. The rearrangement uses TRBV10-3 and TRBJ2-1; D may correspond to TRBD1 or TRBD2 (6 bases each). The CDR3 is made up of 12 amino acids. Germline V gene lookup returns CDR1 ENHRY and CDR2 SYGVKD. The DNA of the CDR3 is TGTACCATCAGGGGACTCCCCAATGAGCAGTTCTTC. The encoded protein is CTIRGLPNEQFF.

This clonotype was observed at least ten times. The chain recombines TRBV5-5 with TRBJ1-2; D is unresolved. This CDR3 spans 13 amino acids. V was clipped by 1 base and J by 8 bases, with 12 bases between them. Germline V CDR1 and CDR2: SGHKS, YYEKEE (reference sequence). The DNA of the CDR3 is TGTGCCAGCAGCTTGCACTCCTCCGTGGGCTACACCTTC. Its translation: CASSLHSSVGYTF.

The rearrangement uses TRBV9 and TRBJ2-3; unclear D gene. Between the trimmed V and J ends, which lost 10 bases and 4 bases, there was a span of 16 bases. In germline, CDR1 is SGDLS, CDR2 YYNGEE. The length of the CDR3 is 13 residues. The CDR3 nucleotides read TGTGCCTGCGGCACCCGTATGGCAGATACGCAGTATTTT. Protein sequence: CACGTRMADTQYF.

A remark on this clonotype: One junction end disagrees with the germline gene, perhaps due to a read error. This chain links TRBV19 with TRBJ1-6; D uncertain. The germline V gene has CDR1 LNHDA and CDR2 SQIVND (reference sequence). This CDR3 comprises 15 residues. The chain's CDR3 is CASSQDVALNSPLHF. Written as DNA, the CDR3 is TGCGCCAGCAGCCAAGATGTCGCCCTTAATTCACCCCTCCACTTT.

The chain recombines TRBV7-2 with TRBJ1-1; 8 nucleotides line up with TRBD1. Germline CDR1 and CDR2: SGHTA and FQGNSA. The ends lost 1 base at V and 6 bases at J; junction bases unmatched: 4. The CDR3 is made up of 14 amino acids. CDR3 sequence: CASSLGQGTPEAFF. The CDR3, as DNA: TGTGCCAGCAGCTTAGGACAGGGGACCCCTGAAGCTTTCTTT. Full variable domain (outside the CDR3, taken from reference TRBV7-2 and TRBJ1-1): GAGVSQSPSNKVTEKGKDVELRCDPISGHTALYWYRQSLGQGLEFLIYFQGNSAPDKSGLPSDRFSAERTGGSVSTLTIQRTQQEDSAVYLCASSLGQGTPEAFFGQGTRLTVV.

The table lists this clonotype with many counts. The rearrangement links TRBV20-1 to TRBJ1-1; D is possibly TRBD1 (5 bases). Trimming took 1 base from V and 1 from J, leaving 10 bases between them. This CDR3 comprises 14 residues. In germline, CDR1 is DFQATT, CDR2 SNEGSKA (reference sequence). The CDR3 protein is CSARVGAPNTEAFF. Written as DNA, the CDR3 is TGCAGTGCTAGAGTAGGGGCTCCGAACACTGAAGCTTTCTTT.

This chain joins TRBV20-1 and TRBJ2-7, with 12 bases that match TRBD2. Germline CDR1 is DFQATT and CDR2 is SNEGSKA (reference sequence). Trimming cost V 3 bases and J 2 bases; bases outside gene matches: 5. This CDR3 spans 15 amino acids. CDR3 residues: CSASKTSGSPYEQYF. The CDR3 DNA is TGCAGTGCTAGCAAGACTAGCGGGAGTCCCTACGAGCAGTACTTC.

This chain links TRBV11-2 with TRBJ1-1; D is unclear. The CDR3 length is 13 residues. Per the germline V gene, CDR1 is SGHAT and CDR2 is FQNNGV. Trimming stripped 6 bases from V and 7 bases from J, with 15 bases between. CDR3 coding DNA: TGTGCCAGCAGACGGTTGACGGCGGGTGAAGCTTTCTTT. Its protein is CASRRLTAGEAFF.

This clonotype was counted once. This sequence joins TRBV20-1 and TRBJ1-2; D not resolved. The CDR3 runs to 14 residues. Trimming left V 1 base short and J 4 bases short, with 13 bases between. Germline CDR1 DFQATT, CDR2 SNEGSKA (reference sequence). The CDR3 loop is CSARGEETFYGYTF. CDR3 sequence (DNA): TGCAGTGCTAGAGGAGAGGAGACTTTCTATGGCTACACCTTC.

Of note for this clonotype: Since a much larger clone is just one base distant, this may be a read error. This chain connects TRBV12-3 or TRBV12-4 to TRBJ2-3; 7 nucleotides agree with TRBD1. The CDR3 runs to 16 residues. After removal of 7 bases from V and 1 base from J, the junction contained 11 bases not matched to a gene. The CDR3 coding sequence is TGTGCCAGCATCCTTTGCAGGGGGTACGGCACAGATACGCAGTATTTT. The encoded protein is CASILCRGYGTDTQYF.